This passage covers 14 T cell receptor beta chains from one sample sequenced in a study of metastatic and nonmetastatic thyroid tumors (dated by TCRdb to between 2020 and 2021). None of the patients had been given any treatment before thyroid surgery. Libraries came from PCR. The run used an Illumina HiSeq 4000. TCRdb trimmed public reads at Q25 via fastp, called clones via MiXCR and kept in-frame beta chains. This sample lists more than 13,000 clones; around 32% were detected once. In total, the top ten clones hold 45% to 50% of the sample. Material: tumor tissue. The receptors originated from a male donor with papillary thyroid cancer or a benign thyroid nodule (not recorded which). Some clones in this sample may be carry-over from other donors' samples.

This clone has at least ten counts. The chain has TRBV18 and TRBJ1-4; TRBD1 is a possible D gene (5 bases). The germline CDR1 and CDR2 sequences are KGHSH and LQKENI. Trimming shortened V by 4 bases and J by 6 bases, and 18 bases separated the two germline ends. The CDR3 loop spans 16 amino acids. The CDR3 nucleotides read TGTGCCAGCTCACTCCAGGGAGGGGCCACTGATGAAAAACTGTTTTTT. As protein: CASSLQGGATDEKLFF.

The chain employs TRBV6-9 and TRBJ2-7; TRBD1 aligns across 9 bases. CDR3 length equals 15 residues. Germline V gene data show CDR1 as MNHGY and CDR2 as SVAAGI. The V and J ends lost 7 bases and 4 bases, in that order; junction bases with no gene match: 11. CDR3 in DNA: TGTGCCAGCACCCTAGTGACGACAGGGGGTTACGAGCAGTACTTC. Translation: CASTLVTTGGYEQYF.

This clone was detected only a few times. The chain combines TRBV6-2 or TRBV6-3 with TRBJ2-7, with TRBD2 matching 9 bases. CDR3 length: 13 residues. Germline lookup yields CDR1 MNHEY and CDR2 SVGEGT. V was clipped by 6 bases and J by 5 bases; unmatched bases: 5. CDR3 residues: CASSRPSGNEQYF. In DNA, the CDR3 is TGTGCCAGCAGCCGTCCTAGCGGGAACGAGCAGTACTTC.

This clone was picked up many times. The rearrangement uses TRBV27 and TRBJ2-4, with a tentative D call TRBD2 (6 bases). The V gene's germline CDR1 is MNHEY and CDR2 SMNVEV (reference sequence). Trimming cost V 5 bases and J 1 base, with 12 bases left between them. The CDR3 contains 15 residues. In DNA form, the CDR3 reads TGTGCCAGCAGTGCGATCGGGAGTGCCAAAAACATTCAGTACTTC. Translating it yields CASSAIGSAKNIQYF.

This chain connects TRBV20-1 to TRBJ2-7; TRBD1 matches 11 bases. CDR3 length equals 16 residues. Germline V gene lookup returns CDR1 DFQATT and CDR2 SNEGSKA (reference sequence). J lost 7 bases, V lost 0 bases, and 11 bases had no gene match. CDR3 loop: CSARDPLGQGAGEQYF. Here the CDR3 DNA reads TGCAGTGCTAGAGATCCTCTCGGACAGGGGGCGGGGGAGCAGTACTTC.

This clone was recorded many times. The chain has TRBV7-8 and TRBJ1-2, with 7 bases that match TRBD1. The CDR3 is 15 amino acids. Trimming took 4 bases from V and 8 from J; bases not matched to a gene: 13. Germline CDR1 and CDR2: SGHVS and FQNEAQ. CDR3 sequence reads: CASSSYSTGSYGYTF. The CDR3 coding sequence is TGTGCCAGCAGCTCCTATTCGACAGGGTCATACGGCTACACCTTC.

This clone was recorded at least ten times. The chain joins TRBV6-1 to TRBJ1-5; 9 bases map to TRBD1. Germline loops: CDR1 MNHNS, CDR2 SASEGT. The CDR3 length is 15 residues. V gave up 3 bases and J gave up 7 bases; unmatched junction bases: 7. CDR3 in DNA: TGTGCCAGCAGTGATTACACAGGGGGCGAACAGCCCCAGCATTTT. It encodes CASSDYTGGEQPQHF.

This clone was found a few times. The chain's CDR3 is CASICMPSSYEQYF. DNA for the CDR3: TGTGCCAGTATTTGTATGCCATCTTCCTACGAGCAGTACTTC. This sequence joins TRBV19 and TRBJ2-7; D gene unclear. Trimming cost V 7 bases and J 1 base, with 14 bases left between them. Germline V gene sequence: CDR1 LNHDA, CDR2 SQIVND (reference sequence). CDR3 size: 14 residues. Full variable domain (missing parts from reference TRBV19 and TRBJ2-7): DGGITQSPKYLFRKEGQNVTLSCEQNLNHDAMYWYRQDPGQGLRLIYYSQIVNDFQKGDIAEGYSVSREKKESFPLTVTSAQKNPTAFYLCASICMPSSYEQYFGPGTRLTVT.

The J gene is TRBJ1-4, the V gene TRBV4-1; unclear D gene. CDR3 length: 16 amino acids. V lost 9 bases, J lost 5 bases, and 22 bases lay in between. CDR1 is MGHRA and CDR2 is YSYEKL in the germline V gene. CDR3 loop: CARIQDIYLLNEKLFF. The CDR3 nucleotides read TGCGCCAGAATCCAAGATATCTACCTCTTAAATGAAAAACTGTTTTTT.

On this clone itself: The CDR3 ends on some other residue instead of the conserved phenylalanine or tryptophan, so this is likely a read error. The chain carries TRBV2 and TRBJ2-1, with 8 nucleotides matching TRBD1. Germline CDR1 and CDR2: SNHLY and FYNNEI. Unmatched junction bases numbered 12, after V lost 10 bases and J lost 4 bases. This CDR3 region has 15 residues. CDR3 loop: CAIQGVQGAYNEQFL. The CDR3 DNA is TGTGCCATCCAAGGCGTGCAGGGGGCTTACAATGAGCAGTTCCTT.

This clone was detected ten times or more. The chain is built from TRBV9 and TRBJ2-4; TRBD1 aligns across 10 bases. This CDR3 has 15 residues. Germline CDR1 reads SGDLS; CDR2 reads YYNGEE. Trimming took 0 bases from V and 8 from J; bases not matched to a gene: 5. Here the CDR3 DNA reads TGTGCCAGCAGCGTAGACGGGACAGGGGCGGACATTCAGTACTTC. Protein product: CASSVDGTGADIQYF.

This clone was detected many times. The chain couples TRBV5-1 to TRBJ1-1; D is ambiguous. The ends were cut back, 2 bases at V and 0 bases at J, with 8 bases in the middle. Germline lookup yields CDR1 SGHRS and CDR2 YFSETQ. The CDR3 has 14 residues. CDR3 nucleotide sequence: TGCGCCAGCAGCTTCTTAGGGCTGAACACTGAAGCTTTCTTT. It translates to CASSFLGLNTEAFF.

Many counts were recorded for this clone. This chain connects TRBV3-1 to TRBJ2-7; TRBD2 is a possible D gene (5 bases). The germline V gene has CDR1 LGHDT and CDR2 YNNKEL (reference sequence). CDR3 size: 12 residues. V gave up 3 bases and J gave up 6 bases, with 9 bases separating them. The CDR3 region has the DNA TGTGCCAGCAGCCAGTGGGGAGTCGAGCAGTACTTC. It codes for CASSQWGVEQYF.

This clone was detected ten times or more. The gene calls are TRBV5-6 and TRBJ2-2, with 10 bases matching TRBD1. The germline V gene has CDR1 SGHDT and CDR2 YYEEEE. This CDR3 has 19 amino acids. V gave up 5 bases and J gave up 2 bases; unmatched junction bases: 15. For the CDR3, the DNA is TGTGCCAGCAGATGGCGGGACAGGGGTTTTTCACCCAACACCGGGGAGCTGTTTTTT. Amino acids: CASRWRDRGFSPNTGELFF.